The T cell receptor (beta chain) under discussion was sequenced for a study of vaccination and CD4 T cells after COVID-19 (dated by TCRdb to about 2022). Notes on the research overall: The convalescent cohort included six males and four females, with two Hispanic individuals, seven Caucasians, two Asians and one multiracial person. At the TCR clonotype level, an earlier paper using these donors assessed memory CD4+ T cell crossreactivity between SARS-CoV-2 and common cold coronavirus spike proteins. Culture stimuli were overlapping spike peptide pools from SARS-CoV-2 and from the common cold coronaviruses HCoV-NL63, HCoV-OC43 and HCoV-229E. Post-COVID blood samples from convalescent patients were collected a median of roughly 100 days after diagnosis, with a range of roughly 30 to 161 days. The spike-specific CD4+ TCR repertoire was compared before and after mRNA vaccination in about nine COVID-19 convalescent patients and a handful of infection-naive healthy vaccine recipients. Post-vaccine blood samples were taken a median of 72 days after the second vaccine dose, with a range of roughly 13 to 250 days. Each participant got two doses of either the Pfizer-BioNTech BNT162b2 vaccine (n=8) or the Moderna mRNA-1273 vaccine (n=2). As controls, cultures received a CEFX viral epitope pool (the positive control), an HIV-1 Nef peptide pool (the negative control), or no peptide at all.

Library preparation used PCR. DNA from cultured CD4+ T cells was subjected to TCR sequencing with the Oncomine TCR Beta short-read assay at the Johns Hopkins FTIC core. The QIAamp micro DNA kit was used to extract genomic DNA from the cultured CD4+ T cells. Oncomine TCR Beta libraries made from cultured CD4+ T cells were pooled using unique dual indexes and sequenced on an Illumina iSeq 100. On the authors' methods: Non-productive sequences were removed, and CDR3s not starting with C, not ending with F or W, or shorter than 7 amino acids were discarded. The MANAFEST web application identified antigen-specific clonotypes by comparing peptide-stimulated wells against reference wells and other culture wells. An FDR below 0.05, an odds ratio above 5, and a productive frequency above 0.1% in at least two of three replicate wells were required for clones to be considered positive. A clonotype was classed as cross-reactive if the clonotype showed significant expansion both in SARS-CoV-2 spike wells and in at least one common cold coronavirus spike condition. Similarity between CDR3 sequences was evaluated in R version 3.6.1 using Levenshtein distances (stringdist) and unrooted phylogenetic trees (ape). TCRdb handled the public reads itself, with Q25 trimming in fastp and clone calling in MiXCR, and kept productive beta chains. Rows with one shared CDR3 protein collapse into an entry with the most common genes and DNA. TCRdb, rather than the study authors, made the V and J calls. This sample gives more than 7,500 distinct CDR3 sequences in total; less than 45% of them show up just once. The ten largest clonotypes hold around 12% of the sample.

The paper's findings and limits, for the study overall: In convalescent patients, nearly all vaccine-specific clones (304 of 307) were found to be mono-reactive for SARS-CoV-2 spike rather than cross-reactive with common cold coronaviruses. Among the post-vaccine SARS-CoV-2-reactive clones in convalescent patients, a median approximately 90% showed up only after vaccination, which suggests vaccine-specific priming. An increase in the median number of SARS-CoV-2-reactive clonotypes from 21 after infection to approximately 41 after vaccination was observed, but the change was not found to be significant. Only a relatively small number of convalescent patients were included in the study, and early timepoints following natural infection were not analyzed.

V was cut back by 4 bases and J by 0 bases, leaving a gap of 14 bases between them. CDR1 and CDR2 (DFQATT, SNEGSKA) derive from the germline V gene (reference sequence). Counted from cysteine to phenylalanine, this CDR3 has 15 amino acids. Of the read, only the CDR3 DNA is kept; its 45 bases are in frame from base 1. The treatment or condition label for this specimen denotes: approximately 9-day PBMC culture with coronavirus spike peptide pools or control peptides (ViraFEST assay). CD4+ T cells from unexposed donors were collected before the COVID-19 pandemic (2011-2018). The ViraFEST assay was used in the study, in which antigen-specific T cells were expanded with peptide pools and expanded clonotypes were subsequently identified by TCR sequencing. About 2 million PBMCs per well were cultured in IMDM with about 5% human AB serum and 8.5 to 10 IU/ml IL-2, plus 10 ug/ml peptide pools. Half of the culture medium was replaced with fresh IL-2-containing medium on days 3 and 7. After 10 to 11 days of culture, CD4+ T cells were isolated by negative selection using the EasySep CD4+ T cell isolation kit. Unexposed donor CD4+ T cells were tested for reactivity to SARS-CoV-2 S and N and four common cold coronavirus spike pools, as cell number allowed. Ficoll-Paque Plus gradient centrifugation was used to isolate PBMCs from whole blood, and the isolated PBMCs were then either used fresh or cryopreserved at -140C. In general, triplicate wells were set up for every culture condition. The leukapheresis product used for the unexposed donors was purchased from a commercial source.

There are a few counts of this clonotype. Which antigen it targets is not known. No base quality information exists; no much larger clone differs at one position. The sequence is built from TRBV20-1 and TRBJ2-3; the D gene is possibly TRBD2, with 6 bases matching. The sample taken for sequencing was CD4+ T cells from blood, cultured in vitro. The receptor comes from a human donor in good health. The nucleotide sequence reads as follows: TGCAGTGCTAACCGTCCGGGGACTAGCACAGATACGCAGTATTTT. It specifies CSANRPGTSTDTQYF.